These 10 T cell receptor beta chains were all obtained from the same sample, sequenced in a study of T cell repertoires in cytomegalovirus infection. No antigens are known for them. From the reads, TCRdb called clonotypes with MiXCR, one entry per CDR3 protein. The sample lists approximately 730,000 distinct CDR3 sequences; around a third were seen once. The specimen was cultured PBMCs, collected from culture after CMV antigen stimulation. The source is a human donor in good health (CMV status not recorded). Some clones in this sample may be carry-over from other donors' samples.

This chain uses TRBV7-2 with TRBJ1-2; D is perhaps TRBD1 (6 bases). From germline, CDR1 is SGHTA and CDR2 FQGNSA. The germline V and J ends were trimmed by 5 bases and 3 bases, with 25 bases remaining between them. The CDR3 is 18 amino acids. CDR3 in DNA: TGTGCCAGCAGCCTAGGGAGGTCGGGACAAGGGAGAGACTATGGCTACACCTTC. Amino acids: CASSLGRSGQGRDYGYTF.

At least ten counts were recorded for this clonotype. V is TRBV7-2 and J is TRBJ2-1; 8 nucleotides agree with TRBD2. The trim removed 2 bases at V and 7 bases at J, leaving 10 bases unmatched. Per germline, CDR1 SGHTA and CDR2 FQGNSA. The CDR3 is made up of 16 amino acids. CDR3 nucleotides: TGTGCCAGCAGCTTAAGCGGGAGATATATTGGGAATGAGCAGTTCTTC. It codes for CASSLSGRYIGNEQFF.

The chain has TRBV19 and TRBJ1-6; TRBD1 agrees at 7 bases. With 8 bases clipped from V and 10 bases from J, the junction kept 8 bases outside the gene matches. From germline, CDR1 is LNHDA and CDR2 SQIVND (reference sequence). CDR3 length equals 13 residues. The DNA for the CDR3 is TGTGCCAGTCGTCGGCAGGGGGGATCACCCCTCCACTTT. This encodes CASRRQGGSPLHF.

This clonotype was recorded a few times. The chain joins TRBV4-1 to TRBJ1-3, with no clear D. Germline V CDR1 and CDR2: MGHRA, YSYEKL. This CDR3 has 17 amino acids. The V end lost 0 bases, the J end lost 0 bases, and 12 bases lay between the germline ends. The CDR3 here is CASSQEAGHSSGNTIYF. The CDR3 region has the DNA TGCGCCAGCAGCCAAGAGGCAGGCCATAGCTCTGGAAACACCATATATTTT.

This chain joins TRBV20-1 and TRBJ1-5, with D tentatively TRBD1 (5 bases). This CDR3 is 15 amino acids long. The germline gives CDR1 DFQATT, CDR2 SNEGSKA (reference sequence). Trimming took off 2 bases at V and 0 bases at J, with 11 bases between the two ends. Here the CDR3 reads CSARRVRDSNQPQHF. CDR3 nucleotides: TGCAGTGCTAGAAGGGTCAGGGATAGCAATCAGCCCCAGCATTTT.

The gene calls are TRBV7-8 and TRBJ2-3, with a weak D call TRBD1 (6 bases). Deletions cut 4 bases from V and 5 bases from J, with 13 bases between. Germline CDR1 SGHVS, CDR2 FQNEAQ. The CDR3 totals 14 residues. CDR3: CASSSSTGGDTQYF. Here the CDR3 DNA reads TGTGCCAGCAGCTCCTCGACAGGAGGAGATACGCAGTATTTT.

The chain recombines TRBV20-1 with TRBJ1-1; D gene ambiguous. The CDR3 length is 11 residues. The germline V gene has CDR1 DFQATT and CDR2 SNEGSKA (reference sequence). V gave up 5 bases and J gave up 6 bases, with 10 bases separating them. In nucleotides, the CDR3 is TGCAGTGCTTTATACGGCCCTGAAGCTTTCTTT. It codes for CSALYGPEAFF.

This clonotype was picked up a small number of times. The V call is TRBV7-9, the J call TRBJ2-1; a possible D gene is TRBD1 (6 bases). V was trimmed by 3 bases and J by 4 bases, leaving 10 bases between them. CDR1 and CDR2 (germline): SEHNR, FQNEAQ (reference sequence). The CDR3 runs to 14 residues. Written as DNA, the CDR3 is TGTGCCAGCAGCTTCTGGGACATATACAATGAGCAGTTCTTC. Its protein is CASSFWDIYNEQFF.

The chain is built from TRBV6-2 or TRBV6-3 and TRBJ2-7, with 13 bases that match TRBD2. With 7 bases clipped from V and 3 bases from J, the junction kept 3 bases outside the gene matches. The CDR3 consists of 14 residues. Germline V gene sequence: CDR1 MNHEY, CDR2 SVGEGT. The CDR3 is CASTRTSGGYEQYF. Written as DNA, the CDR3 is TGTGCCAGCACCCGGACTAGCGGGGGCTACGAGCAGTACTTC.

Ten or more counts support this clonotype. The CDR3 here is CASSLVSQQGTQETQYF. CDR3 nucleotides: TGTGCCAGCAGCTTAGTTTCTCAACAGGGTACCCAAGAGACCCAGTACTTC. V and J are TRBV7-2 and TRBJ2-5, with D perhaps TRBD1 (6 bases). With 1 base removed from V and 1 base from J, the gap between germline ends came to 16 bases. The germline V gene encodes CDR1 SGHTA and CDR2 FQGNSA. The CDR3 runs 17 residues.